The sample holds one count of the clone carrying this TCR beta chain. These data come from a study of control samples from healthy donors and cancer patients. The table came from immunoSEQ multiplex PCR; TCRdb's copy has only in-frame clones and leaves some out. The data show 150,000 or so clones, around 94% seen once. Sequencing used blood. The origin of this receptor is a man aged 40-55 years in good health.

In DNA form, the CDR3 reads TGTGCCAGCAGCGTAGCAGGGGTAGATGAGCAGTTCTTC. Its protein is CASSVAGVDEQFF. This chain uses TRBV9 with TRBJ2-1; D perhaps matches TRBD1 (6 bases). Germline lookup yields CDR1 SGDLS and CDR2 YYNGEE. The CDR3 totals 13 residues. V gave up 0 bases and J gave up 8 bases, with 9 bases separating them.